Listed below are T cell receptor beta chains from one sample, sequenced in a study of patients and donors after allogeneic stem cell transplantation. One entry per CDR3 protein results from TCRdb running MiXCR on the RT-PCR reads. The sample consists of around 240,000 distinct CDR3 sequences, about 14% of them appearing once. What was sequenced was blood, either unsorted or a sorted T cell fraction (not recorded which). These receptors came from a human donor who was either an allogeneic HSCT recipient or a stem cell or donor lymphocyte infusion donor (not recorded which). It is not recorded whose cells these are; they may come from a transplant donor. Both conserved end residues are part of each CDR3. The D gene is left open where the match is weak. Rows may omit the clone size; those that give it use once, few, many or a size class.

clone_size: NA
v_call: TRBV5-4
d_call: TRBD1
j_call: TRBJ1-2
cdr3_aa: CASSLQGASLGGGYTF
cdr3_nt: TGTGCCAGCAGCTTACAGGGGGCGTCATTGGGGGGCGGCTACACCTTC

clone_size: NA
v_call: TRBV5-5
d_call: NA
j_call: TRBJ1-2
cdr3_aa: CASIPGGGLEGYTF
cdr3_nt: TGTGCCAGCATACCCGGCGGGGGCCTAGAAGGCTACACCTTC

clone_size: many
v_call: TRBV10-3
d_call: NA
j_call: TRBJ1-6
cdr3_aa: CAITGQADNSPLHF
cdr3_nt: TGTGCCATCACGGGGCAGGCCGATAATTCACCCCTCCACTTT

clone_size: few
v_call: TRBV6-2/TRBV6-3
d_call: NA
j_call: TRBJ1-1
cdr3_aa: CASSQQGGEGEAFF
cdr3_nt: TGTGCCAGCAGCCAACAGGGCGGCGAAGGTGAAGCTTTCTTT

clone_size: NA
v_call: TRBV19
d_call: TRBD1
j_call: TRBJ1-1
cdr3_aa: CASSATYRGTEAFF
cdr3_nt: TGTGCCAGTAGTGCAACCTACAGGGGAACTGAAGCTTTCTTT

clone_size: many
v_call: TRBV6-1
d_call: NA
j_call: TRBJ2-7
cdr3_aa: CATGKRVGEQYF
cdr3_nt: TGTGCCACCGGAAAAAGGGTGGGCGAGCAGTACTTC

clone_size: few
v_call: TRBV7-6
d_call: TRBD2
j_call: TRBJ2-5
cdr3_aa: CASSLSSGRPGETQYF
cdr3_nt: TGTGCCAGCAGCTTATCGAGCGGGAGGCCAGGAGAGACCCAGTACTTC

clone_size: NA
v_call: TRBV11-1
d_call: NA
j_call: TRBJ2-1
cdr3_aa: CASGPGGPNEQFF
cdr3_nt: TGTGCCAGCGGACCCGGCGGACCCAATGAGCAGTTCTTC

clone_size: many
v_call: TRBV15
d_call: NA
j_call: TRBJ2-1
cdr3_aa: CATSGIDYNEQFF
cdr3_nt: TGTGCCACCAGCGGTATCGACTACAATGAGCAGTTCTTC

clone_size: NA
v_call: TRBV7-2
d_call: NA
j_call: TRBJ1-1
cdr3_aa: CASSLGGRHRNTEAFF
cdr3_nt: TGTGCCAGCAGCCTAGGGGGGCGGCACCGGAACACTGAAGCTTTCTTT

clone_size: NA
v_call: TRBV12-3/TRBV12-4
d_call: NA
j_call: TRBJ2-7
cdr3_aa: CASRAWGGQYF
cdr3_nt: TGTGCCAGCAGGGCCTGGGGTGGGCAGTACTTC

clone_size: few
v_call: TRBV12-3/TRBV12-4
d_call: TRBD1
j_call: TRBJ2-3
cdr3_aa: CASSLGDRFKSTDTQYF
cdr3_nt: TGTGCCAGCAGTCTCGGGGACAGGTTTAAGTCGACAGATACGCAGTATTTT

clone_size: many
v_call: TRBV7-9
d_call: NA
j_call: TRBJ1-1
cdr3_aa: CASSLAEGETFF
cdr3_nt: TGTGCCAGCAGCTTAGCGGAAGGGGAGACTTTCTTT

clone_size: many
v_call: TRBV6-1
d_call: TRBD1
j_call: TRBJ1-2
cdr3_aa: CASSEVLAGGHYGYTF
cdr3_nt: TGTGCCAGCAGTGAAGTTTTGGCAGGGGGCCACTATGGCTACACCTTC

clone_size: few
v_call: TRBV6-5
d_call: TRBD1
j_call: TRBJ2-3
cdr3_aa: CASSFGTGGGDTQYF
cdr3_nt: TGTGCCAGCAGTTTCGGGACAGGGGGTGGAGATACGCAGTATTTT

clone_size: many
v_call: TRBV5-1
d_call: NA
j_call: TRBJ2-2
cdr3_aa: CASSLTGPTGELFF
cdr3_nt: TGCGCCAGCAGCTTGACAGGGCCCACCGGGGAGCTGTTTTTT

clone_size: many
v_call: TRBV12-3/TRBV12-4
d_call: TRBD2
j_call: TRBJ2-1
cdr3_aa: CASTSGLAAHNEQFF
cdr3_nt: TGTGCCAGCACCTCGGGGCTAGCGGCCCACAATGAGCAGTTCTTC

clone_size: many
v_call: TRBV3-1
d_call: NA
j_call: TRBJ2-4
cdr3_aa: CASSQVKGPIAKNIQYF
cdr3_nt: TGTGCCAGCAGCCAAGTGAAGGGACCGATAGCCAAAAACATTCAGTACTTC

clone_size: many
v_call: TRBV12-3/TRBV12-4
d_call: NA
j_call: TRBJ2-7
cdr3_aa: CASSRGQNSYEQYF
cdr3_nt: TGTGCCAGCAGTCGGGGGCAAAATTCCTACGAGCAGTACTTC

clone_size: NA
v_call: TRBV30
d_call: NA
j_call: TRBJ2-5
cdr3_aa: CAWSGQETQYF
cdr3_nt: TGTGCCTGGAGTGGCCAAGAGACCCAGTACTTC

clone_size: many
v_call: TRBV27
d_call: NA
j_call: TRBJ2-1
cdr3_aa: CASSLYLRPRGQAEQFF
cdr3_nt: TGTGCCAGCAGTTTATATCTTCGGCCGAGAGGGCAAGCTGAGCAGTTCTTC

clone_size: few
v_call: TRBV15
d_call: NA
j_call: TRBJ2-7
cdr3_aa: CATSRARAESEQYF
cdr3_nt: TGTGCCACCAGCAGAGCCAGGGCGGAATCCGAGCAGTACTTC

clone_size: few
v_call: TRBV5-4
d_call: NA
j_call: TRBJ1-1
cdr3_aa: CASSLGNSGFMNTEAFF
cdr3_nt: TGTGCCAGCAGCTTAGGGAACAGCGGATTCATGAACACTGAAGCTTTCTTT

clone_size: NA
v_call: TRBV7-3
d_call: TRBD1
j_call: TRBJ1-1
cdr3_aa: CASSLKTGGITEAFF
cdr3_nt: TGTGCCAGCAGCTTAAAGACAGGGGGCATCACTGAAGCTTTCTTT

clone_size: few
v_call: TRBV12-5
d_call: TRBD2
j_call: TRBJ2-1
cdr3_aa: CASGPSGVYNEQFF
cdr3_nt: TGTGCTAGTGGCCCTAGCGGGGTATACAATGAGCAGTTCTTC

clone_size: NA
v_call: TRBV29-1
d_call: TRBD2
j_call: TRBJ2-5
cdr3_aa: CSLGEGRLETQYF
cdr3_nt: TGCAGCCTGGGGGAGGGAAGGTTGGAGACCCAGTACTTC

clone_size: many
v_call: TRBV7-2
d_call: TRBD1
j_call: TRBJ1-2
cdr3_aa: CASSPRTGNGGYTF
cdr3_nt: TGTGCCAGCAGCCCCCGGACAGGGAATGGCGGCTACACCTTC

clone_size: many
v_call: TRBV12-3/TRBV12-4
d_call: NA
j_call: TRBJ2-1
cdr3_aa: CASSLSAYNEQFF
cdr3_nt: TGTGCCAGCAGCCTGAGTGCCTACAATGAGCAGTTCTTC

clone_size: many
v_call: TRBV16
d_call: TRBD2
j_call: TRBJ2-1
cdr3_aa: CASSQSRTSGNEQFF
cdr3_nt: TGTGCCAGCAGCCAATCGAGAACTAGCGGCAATGAGCAGTTCTTC

clone_size: NA
v_call: TRBV20-1
d_call: TRBD1
j_call: TRBJ2-7
cdr3_aa: CSASLGQGDEQYF
cdr3_nt: TGCAGTGCTAGTTTAGGACAGGGGGACGAGCAGTACTTC

clone_size: NA
v_call: TRBV6-1
d_call: NA
j_call: TRBJ2-2
cdr3_aa: CASRKGAGPNTGELSF
cdr3_nt: TGTGCCAGCAGGAAAGGGGCAGGGCCGAACACCGGGGAGCTGTCTTTT

clone_size: many
v_call: TRBV10-3
d_call: NA
j_call: TRBJ2-1
cdr3_aa: CAISPRGAPSYNEQFF
cdr3_nt: TGTGCCATCAGCCCTCGCGGGGCGCCCTCCTACAATGAGCAGTTCTTC

clone_size: few
v_call: TRBV19
d_call: NA
j_call: TRBJ2-1
cdr3_aa: CASSIDIRGRDNEQFF
cdr3_nt: TGTGCCAGTAGTATAGATATCAGGGGTAGGGACAATGAGCAGTTCTTC

clone_size: NA
v_call: TRBV6-1
d_call: TRBD2
j_call: TRBJ2-2
cdr3_aa: CASRLRLAGNTGELFF
cdr3_nt: TGTGCCAGCCGATTGAGACTAGCGGGTAACACCGGGGAGCTGTTTTTT

clone_size: few
v_call: TRBV18
d_call: NA
j_call: TRBJ2-5
cdr3_aa: CAISPIQETQYF
cdr3_nt: TGTGCCATCTCACCGATACAAGAGACCCAGTACTTC

clone_size: many
v_call: TRBV5-1
d_call: TRBD1
j_call: TRBJ1-1
cdr3_aa: CASSLGGQGDTEAFF
cdr3_nt: TGCGCCAGCAGCTTGGGGGGACAGGGGGACACTGAAGCTTTCTTT

clone_size: NA
v_call: TRBV18
d_call: NA
j_call: TRBJ2-7
cdr3_aa: CASSPTVGEQYF
cdr3_nt: TGTGCCAGCTCACCGACCGTTGGCGAGCAGTACTTC

clone_size: NA
v_call: TRBV11-2
d_call: TRBD2
j_call: TRBJ2-3
cdr3_aa: CASSLGLAGGWRTDTQYF
cdr3_nt: TGTGCCAGCAGCCTAGGACTAGCGGGAGGGTGGCGCACAGATACGCAGTATTTT

clone_size: few
v_call: TRBV20-1
d_call: TRBD1
j_call: TRBJ1-2
cdr3_aa: CSAYRQGSIYGYTF
cdr3_nt: TGCAGTGCCTACAGACAGGGGAGTATCTATGGCTACACCTTC

clone_size: many
v_call: TRBV5-5
d_call: NA
j_call: TRBJ1-5
cdr3_aa: CASSFHRSSSNQPQHF
cdr3_nt: TGTGCCAGCAGCTTCCACAGGAGTTCTAGCAATCAGCCCCAGCATTTT

clone_size: few
v_call: TRBV29-1
d_call: TRBD1
j_call: TRBJ2-4
cdr3_aa: CSAVTGGVNIQYF
cdr3_nt: TGCAGCGCCGTGACAGGGGGGGTAAACATTCAGTACTTC

clone_size: many
v_call: TRBV7-9
d_call: NA
j_call: TRBJ2-7
cdr3_aa: CASSLDLAHYEQYF
cdr3_nt: TGTGCCAGCAGCTTAGATCTGGCCCACTACGAGCAGTACTTC

clone_size: many
v_call: TRBV7-8
d_call: TRBD1
j_call: TRBJ2-1
cdr3_aa: CASSPLDRYNEQFF
cdr3_nt: TGTGCCAGCAGCCCATTGGACAGGTACAATGAGCAGTTCTTC

clone_size: many
v_call: TRBV4-1
d_call: TRBD2
j_call: TRBJ2-7
cdr3_aa: CASSQASGSVYEQYF
cdr3_nt: TGCGCCAGCAGCCAAGCCAGCGGGAGCGTCTACGAGCAGTACTTC

clone_size: NA
v_call: TRBV29-1
d_call: TRBD1
j_call: TRBJ1-1
cdr3_aa: CSVEARQGDTEAFF
cdr3_nt: TGCAGCGTTGAGGCTAGACAGGGTGACACTGAAGCTTTCTTT

clone_size: few
v_call: TRBV20-1
d_call: NA
j_call: TRBJ2-7
cdr3_aa: CGTGSSYEQYF
cdr3_nt: TGCGGGACTGGGTCCTCCTACGAGCAGTACTTC